This TCR beta chain was sequenced in a study of blood T cell repertoires in COVID-19. Sequencing was performed with immunoSEQ multiplex PCR; in TCRdb, only in-frame clones are kept and a portion is missing. The data show approximately 150,000 clones, about 91% seen once. Germline V gene data show CDR1 as SNHLY and CDR2 as FYNNEI. This CDR3 is 15 amino acids long. Trimming pared 2 bases from V and 3 bases from J, leaving 11 bases between. The sequenced sample was peripheral blood. The V call is TRBV2, the J call TRBJ1-5; D not resolved. This clonotype was sampled from a woman in her fifties or sixties with acute or convalescent COVID-19. As DNA, the CDR3 is TGTGCCAGCAGTGAACCTGGAGGGTTCAATCAGCCCCAGCATTTT. Amino acids: CASSEPGGFNQPQHF.